Each of the 30 T cell receptor beta chains below was sequenced from the same sample in a study of cytomegalovirus exposure and HLA in healthy donors. Sequenced by immunoSEQ multiplex PCR; TCRdb stores in-frame clones only, minus some. The table has a few hundred thousand clones, 85% to 95% seen once; the top ten hold around 1.1%. Sequenced material: PBMCs. The receptors derive from a woman between 18 and 29 years old in good health and CMV-seronegative.

The chain has TRBV6-4 and TRBJ2-3, with D tentatively TRBD1 (5 bases). V lost 6 bases and J 2 bases, leaving 15 bases between the germline ends. The CDR3 extends over 15 amino acids. Per the germline V gene, CDR1 is MRHNA and CDR2 is SNTAGT. CDR3 DNA sequence: TGTGCCAGCAGCACCGAAGGGGCCGCCACAGATACGCAGTATTTT. It translates to CASSTEGAATDTQYF.

V and J are TRBV7-9 and TRBJ2-1, with D perhaps TRBD2 (5 bases). Germline V CDR1 and CDR2: SEHNR, FQNEAQ (reference sequence). V shed 5 bases and J shed 0 bases, with 14 bases lying between them. This CDR3 is 16 amino acids long. The CDR3 DNA follows: TGTGCCAGCAGCCTCGGTCTAGCCCCCTCCTACAATGAGCAGTTCTTC. It encodes CASSLGLAPSYNEQFF.

The chain carries TRBV2 and TRBJ2-1, with D possibly being TRBD1 (5 bases). CDR1 is SNHLY, CDR2 FYNNEI, per germline. CDR3 size: 14 residues. Trimming pared 6 bases from V and 6 bases from J, leaving 15 bases between. The CDR3 DNA sequence: TGTGCCAGCAGAGCCGACAGTGTACGCAATGAGCAGTTCTTC. Its translation is CASRADSVRNEQFF.

The chain employs TRBV5-1 and TRBJ2-1; 9 bases align to TRBD2. Germline V gene data show CDR1 as SGHRS and CDR2 as YFSETQ. The CDR3 consists of 22 residues. V was pared by 0 bases and J by 4 bases, with 23 bases of the junction left unmatched. The CDR3 coding sequence is TGCGCCAGCAGCTTGGGTTCGGGTGGCGACAGGGAAGCGGGAGGAAGGTACAATGAGCAGTTCTTC. Translating gives CASSLGSGGDREAGGRYNEQFF.

The J gene is TRBJ1-5, the V gene TRBV29-1; TRBD1 agrees at 8 bases. J lost 7 bases, V lost 6 bases, and 8 bases had no gene match. Germline CDR1 and CDR2: SQVTM and ANQGSEA. This CDR3 spans 13 amino acids. CDR3 nucleotide sequence: TGCAGCGTCCAGGGGGCGGCCGGACAGCCCCAGCATTTT. Translated, it gives CSVQGAAGQPQHF.

The rearrangement joins TRBV5-4 to TRBJ2-7; 9 bases are shared with TRBD1. Trimming at V came to 4 bases and at J to 5 bases, leaving 7 bases not matched to a gene. Per the germline V gene, CDR1 is SGHNT and CDR2 is YYREEE (reference sequence). The CDR3 sequence is 14 residues long. The CDR3 sequence: CASSTGQGRNEQYF. CDR3 sequence (DNA): TGTGCCAGCAGCACCGGACAGGGGCGTAACGAGCAGTACTTC.

Points on this clone: The same CDR3 also results from other DNA sequences found in this sample. V usage is TRBV19 and J usage is TRBJ2-2; 8 nucleotides line up with TRBD1. The CDR3 runs to 14 residues. Looked up from germline, CDR1 is LNHDA and CDR2 is SQIVND (reference sequence). Unmatched junction bases numbered 1, after V lost 6 bases and J lost 1 base. The CDR3 region has the DNA TGTGCCAGTAGAGGGACAGGGAACACCGGGGAGCTGTTTTTT. As protein: CASRGTGNTGELFF.

The chain joins TRBV9 to TRBJ2-7; D remains ambiguous. The CDR3 is 13 amino acids. The V gene's germline CDR1 is SGDLS and CDR2 YYNGEE. Trimming removed 0 bases at V and 6 bases at J, with 10 bases between. CDR3 sequence reads: CASSVDWASEQYF. As DNA, the CDR3 is TGTGCCAGCAGCGTAGATTGGGCGAGCGAGCAGTACTTC.

The V gene is TRBV11-2, the J gene TRBJ2-7, with D uncertain. The CDR3 is 12 amino acids. The germline gives CDR1 SGHAT, CDR2 FQNNGV. Trimming took off 1 base at V and 7 bases at J, with 8 bases between the two ends. The CDR3 loop reads CASSLGYKEQYF. CDR3 in DNA: TGTGCCAGCAGCTTAGGATACAAAGAGCAGTACTTC.

The chain has TRBV7-3 and TRBJ2-4; D uncertain. This CDR3 spans 15 amino acids. Germline-derived CDR1 and CDR2 are SGHTA and FQGTGA. V was cut by 0 bases and J by 1 base, with 7 bases left in between. For the CDR3, the DNA is TGTGCCAGCAGCTTAACCCCTCTGGCCAAAAACATTCAGTACTTC. Residues: CASSLTPLAKNIQYF.

The chain couples TRBV12-5 to TRBJ2-1, with TRBD2 identical over 8 bases. There are 18 residues in the CDR3. Germline-derived CDR1 and CDR2 are LGHNT and FRNRAP. V trimming: 0 bases; J trimming: 2 bases; junction bases outside the gene matches: 9. The CDR3 DNA reads as TGTGCTAGTGGTTTGGTAATTAGCGGGATTATGACCTACAATGAGCAGTTCTTC. It translates to CASGLVISGIMTYNEQFF.

The chain has TRBV6-5 and TRBJ1-4; 7 nucleotides align to TRBD1. With 5 bases clipped from V and 7 bases from J, the junction kept 7 bases outside the gene matches. The CDR3 has 14 residues. From germline, CDR1 is MNHEY and CDR2 SVGAGI. Here the CDR3 reads CASSSRDSREKLFF. The CDR3 DNA follows: TGTGCCAGCAGTAGCCGGGACAGTCGTGAAAAACTGTTTTTT.

The rearrangement joins TRBV9 to TRBJ1-2, with 7 nucleotides matching TRBD1. Germline V gives CDR1 SGDLS, CDR2 YYNGEE. The CDR3 loop spans 14 amino acids. V lost 0 bases to trimming and J lost 4 bases; unmatched junction nucleotides: 3. Here the CDR3 reads CASSVDQGGYGYTF. The DNA for the CDR3 is TGTGCCAGCAGCGTAGACCAGGGGGGCTATGGCTACACCTTC.

The rearrangement uses TRBV29-1 and TRBJ1-4, with a possible D match to TRBD1 (5 bases). CDR1 and CDR2 from the germline V gene are SQVTM and ANQGSEA. The CDR3 sequence is 17 residues long. V shed 7 bases and J shed 5 bases, with 26 bases lying between them. CDR3 nucleotide sequence: TGCAGCGCCCAAAATGTCGGGGGTGGGGGTTCCAATGAAAAACTGTTTTTT. It codes for CSAQNVGGGGSNEKLFF.

The CDR3 DNA sequence: TGTGCCAGCAGCCAAGAGACTAGCGGACTACTTAAGACTGAGCAGTTCTTC. Translation: CASSQETSGLLKTEQFF. The chain is built from TRBV7-2 and TRBJ2-1; the match to TRBD2 covers 9 bases. Trimming took 5 bases from V and 9 from J; bases not matched to a gene: 17. In germline, CDR1 is SGHTA, CDR2 FQGNSA. This CDR3 has 17 amino acids.

This rearrangement joins TRBV6-1 to TRBJ2-5; D is perhaps TRBD1 (5 bases). Trimming removed 6 bases from V and 3 bases from J, with 11 bases in between. The CDR3 is 13 amino acids. Germline V gene sequence: CDR1 MNHNS, CDR2 SASEGT. CDR3 protein: CASRQGIEETQYF. The CDR3 DNA follows: TGTGCCAGCAGGCAGGGTATTGAAGAGACCCAGTACTTC.

This chain links TRBV5-6 with TRBJ1-2; 7 bases match TRBD1. CDR1 and CDR2 (germline): SGHDT, YYEEEE. V lost 5 bases and J lost 0; bases outside the gene matches: 4. The CDR3 consists of 14 residues. The CDR3 DNA sequence: TGTGCCAGCAGACGGGGGACAGCTAACTATGGCTACACCTTC. This codes for CASRRGTANYGYTF. Full variable domain (outside the CDR3, taken from reference TRBV5-6 and TRBJ1-2): DAGVTQSPTHLIKTRGQQVTLRCSPKSGHDTVSWYQQALGQGPQFIFQYYEEEERQRGNFPDRFSGHQFPNYSSELNVNALLLGDSALYLCASRRGTANYGYTFGSGTRLTVV.

The chain has TRBV5-6 and TRBJ1-1; unclear D gene. Germline loops: CDR1 SGHDT, CDR2 YYEEEE. With 2 bases removed from V and 4 bases from J, the gap between germline ends came to 12 bases. This CDR3 has 14 residues. This chain's CDR3 is CASSFSPDTTEAFF. In DNA, the CDR3 is TGTGCCAGCAGCTTTTCCCCCGACACCACTGAAGCTTTCTTT.

The chain carries TRBV10-3 and TRBJ1-6; 9 bases line up with TRBD1. Germline V gene lookup returns CDR1 ENHRY and CDR2 SYGVKD. J lost 8 bases, V lost 10 bases, and 9 bases had no gene match. This CDR3 spans 14 amino acids. The CDR3 loop reads CATSPGQGDSPLHF. CDR3 nucleotides: TGTGCCACCTCCCCGGGACAGGGCGATTCACCCCTCCACTTT.

The chain has TRBV5-4 and TRBJ1-2; D uncertain. There are 13 residues in the CDR3. CDR1 and CDR2 from the germline V gene are SGHNT and YYREEE (reference sequence). The germline V and J ends were trimmed by 3 bases and 5 bases, with 11 bases remaining between them. As DNA, the CDR3 is TGTGCCAGCAGCTCTCGACCCGGGTATGGCTACACCTTC. As protein: CASSSRPGYGYTF. Full variable domain (remainder filled in from reference TRBV5-4 and TRBJ1-2): ETGVTQSPTHLIKTRGQQVTLRCSSQSGHNTVSWYQQALGQGPQFIFQYYREEENGRGNFPPRFSGLQFPNYSSELNVNALELDDSALYLCASSSRPGYGYTFGSGTRLTVV.

A single count supports this clone. The chain couples TRBV28 to TRBJ2-7, with TRBD1 matching over 7 bases. With 5 bases clipped from V and 3 bases from J, the junction kept 13 bases outside the gene matches. The CDR3 covers 16 residues. Per germline, CDR1 MDHEN and CDR2 SYDVKM. CDR3 DNA sequence: TGTGCCAGCAGTACCGATTTTACAGGGGACCTCTACGAGCAGTACTTC. It codes for CASSTDFTGDLYEQYF.

The chain recombines TRBV5-6 with TRBJ1-4; possible D gene TRBD1, 6 bases. Germline lookup yields CDR1 SGHDT and CDR2 YYEEEE. Trimming removed 6 bases at V and 5 bases at J, with 29 bases between. The CDR3 has 19 residues. CDR3: CASTSWDPSLTTGNEKLFF. In nucleotides, the CDR3 is TGTGCCAGCACCTCGTGGGACCCCAGCTTAACTACAGGGAATGAAAAACTGTTTTTT.

The chain has TRBV25-1 and TRBJ2-2, with D unresolved. CDR1 and CDR2 from the germline V gene are MGHDK and SYGVNS. The CDR3 has 14 residues. V was shortened by 4 bases and J by 2 bases, with 8 bases between the two germline ends. For the CDR3, the DNA is TGTGCCAGCAGTGTCTACCTTAACACCGGGGAGCTGTTTTTT. Translation gives CASSVYLNTGELFF.

The CDR3 region is CASSENRDSKHNEQFF. The CDR3 DNA is TGTGCCAGCAGCGAGAACCGGGACTCAAAGCACAATGAGCAGTTCTTC. The chain uses TRBV9 and TRBJ2-1; D might be TRBD2 (6 bases). V gave up 3 bases and J gave up 5 bases, with 18 bases separating them. The germline V gene has CDR1 SGDLS and CDR2 YYNGEE. CDR3 size: 16 residues.

The chain joins TRBV30 to TRBJ2-1, with TRBD2 identical over 15 bases. This CDR3 has 18 amino acids. V lost 1 base, J lost 7 bases, and 11 bases stayed unmatched. The germline V gene encodes CDR1 GTSNPN and CDR2 SVGIG (reference sequence). For the CDR3, the DNA is TGTGCCTGGAGTGGTCTACCACGGACTAGCGGGAGGGGAAATGAGCAGTTCTTC. It yields the protein CAWSGLPRTSGRGNEQFF. The full variable domain, its missing parts supplied by reference TRBV30 and TRBJ2-1, is SQTIHQWPATLVQPVGSPLSLECTVEGTSNPNLYWYRQAAGRGLQLLFYSVGIGQISSEVPQNLSASRPQDRQFILSSKKLLLSDSGFYLCAWSGLPRTSGRGNEQFFGPGTRLTVL.

Only one count was recorded for this clone. The chain has TRBV11-2 and TRBJ2-2, with TRBD2 matching 7 bases. In germline, CDR1 is SGHAT, CDR2 FQNNGV. This CDR3 contains 16 residues. The trim removed 2 bases at V and 7 bases at J, leaving 10 bases unmatched. The CDR3 nucleotides are TGTGCCAGCAGCTTATTTGCGGGAGCAATTGGCGGGGAGCTGTTTTTT. The encoded protein is CASSLFAGAIGGELFF.

The chain couples TRBV7-9 to TRBJ2-7; weak D call: TRBD2 (5 bases). The CDR3 extends over 15 amino acids. Per germline, CDR1 SEHNR and CDR2 FQNEAQ (reference sequence). V was pared by 1 base and J by 6 bases, with 16 bases between. The chain's CDR3 is CASSLEGRVSAEQYF. CDR3 coding DNA: TGTGCCAGCAGCTTAGAAGGGCGGGTCTCTGCCGAGCAGTACTTC.

V and J are TRBV18 and TRBJ1-1; D not certain. Trimming shortened V by 6 bases and J by 0 bases, and 11 bases separated the two germline ends. The CDR3 consists of 14 residues. From germline, CDR1 is KGHSH and CDR2 LQKENI. CDR3 nucleotides: TGTGCCAGCTCTCTTAAAACTCTGAACACTGAAGCTTTCTTT. Residues: CASSLKTLNTEAFF.

The CDR3 sequence: CASSQVGRGSYNEQFF. The CDR3 DNA sequence: TGCGCCAGCAGCCAAGTGGGCAGGGGGTCCTACAATGAGCAGTTCTTC. The chain couples TRBV4-1 to TRBJ2-1, with 7 bases that match TRBD1. The CDR3 consists of 16 residues. Germline CDR1 is MGHRA and CDR2 is YSYEKL. V lost 1 base to trimming and J lost 1 base; unmatched junction nucleotides: 4.

This chain uses TRBV5-8 with TRBJ1-2, with TRBD1 matching over 7 bases. Looked up from germline, CDR1 is SGHTS and CDR2 is YDEGEE. This CDR3 contains 14 residues. J gave up 4 bases and V 4 bases, and 7 bases lay outside the gene matches. The CDR3 nucleotides read TGTGCCAGCAGCCTCACGGGACAGTCCTATGGCTACACCTTC. Its protein is CASSLTGQSYGYTF. The full variable domain, rest sourced from reference TRBV5-8 and TRBJ1-2, is EAGVTQSPTHLIKTRGQQATLRCSPISGHTSVYWYQQALGLGLQFLLWYDEGEERNRGNFPPRFSGRQFPNYSSELNVNALELEDSALYLCASSLTGQSYGYTFGSGTRLTVV.